Listed below are T cell receptor beta chains from one sample, sequenced in a study of cytomegalovirus exposure and HLA in healthy donors. The method was immunoSEQ multiplex PCR; TCRdb's version includes in-frame clones alone and lacks a portion of them. The sample has approximately 56,000 clones, around nine tenths seen once. Sequencing input: PBMCs. All receptors derive from a man aged 18-30 years in good health and CMV-seronegative. Each CDR3 is given with its conserved first and last residue. D genes are given only for firm matches. Not every row has a clone size; where given, it reads once, few, many or a size class.

d_gene: NA; abundance: NA; v_gene: TRBV6-6; j_gene: TRBJ2-1; CDR3nt: TGTGCCAGCAGCCCCGGTCAGGCCTCCAATGAGCAGTTCTTC; CDR3aa: CASSPGQASNEQFF
d_gene: NA; abundance: NA; v_gene: TRBV14; j_gene: TRBJ2-5; CDR3nt: TGTGCCAGCAGCTACTATCCCCTGGTCCGCCAAGAGACCCAGTACTTC; CDR3aa: CASSYYPLVRQETQYF
d_gene: NA; abundance: NA; v_gene: TRBV11-3; j_gene: TRBJ2-3; CDR3nt: TGTGCCAGCAGTTCCAACACGCCAGATACGCAGTATTTT; CDR3aa: CASSSNTPDTQYF
d_gene: TRBD2; abundance: NA; v_gene: TRBV7-9; j_gene: TRBJ2-1; CDR3nt: TGTGCCAGCAGCTTAGCGACTAGCGGGAAGGGTGAGCAGTTCTTC; CDR3aa: CASSLATSGKGEQFF
d_gene: NA; abundance: NA; v_gene: TRBV4-3; j_gene: TRBJ2-3; CDR3nt: TGCGCCAGCGGTGTTGTGGCTAGCGTCACAGATACGCAGTATTTT; CDR3aa: CASGVVASVTDTQYF
d_gene: TRBD2; abundance: NA; v_gene: TRBV6-1; j_gene: TRBJ2-3; CDR3nt: TGTGCCAGCAGGGAAGGGAGCGGACTAGCGGGAGCTAGCACAGATACGCAGTATTTT; CDR3aa: CASREGSGLAGASTDTQYF
d_gene: TRBD2; abundance: NA; v_gene: TRBV13; j_gene: TRBJ2-1; CDR3nt: TGTGCCAGCGCCAGGACTAGCGACGACAATGAGCAGTTCTTC; CDR3aa: CASARTSDDNEQFF
d_gene: TRBD1; abundance: few; v_gene: TRBV5-1; j_gene: TRBJ2-5; CDR3nt: TGCGCCAGCAGCTTGGATACAGGGGGCGAAGAGACCCAGTACTTC; CDR3aa: CASSLDTGGEETQYF
d_gene: TRBD2; abundance: NA; v_gene: TRBV7-2; j_gene: TRBJ2-1; CDR3nt: TGTGCCAGCAGCTTAGTGGGGACCGGGACTAGCTCCTACAATGAGCAGTTCTTC; CDR3aa: CASSLVGTGTSSYNEQFF
d_gene: NA; abundance: NA; v_gene: TRBV9; j_gene: TRBJ2-7; CDR3nt: TGTGCCAGCAGCGTGGCACAGGGGGGGTTCGAGGACGAGCAGTACTTC; CDR3aa: CASSVAQGGFEDEQYF
d_gene: NA; abundance: NA; v_gene: TRBV19; j_gene: TRBJ2-7; CDR3nt: TGTGCCAGTAGTACCCGAAATTCGATAGGCAGGCCCCTCACCGAGCAGTACTTC; CDR3aa: CASSTRNSIGRPLTEQYF
d_gene: NA; abundance: once; v_gene: TRBV27; j_gene: TRBJ2-5; CDR3nt: TGTGCCAGCAGTTCTTCAATTAGCTTGATCACGGAGACCCAGTACTTC; CDR3aa: CASSSSISLITETQYF
d_gene: NA; abundance: once; v_gene: TRBV7-3; j_gene: TRBJ2-1; CDR3nt: TGTGCCAGCAGTCAAACAGGAAACAATGAGCAGTTCTTC; CDR3aa: CASSQTGNNEQFF
d_gene: TRBD2; abundance: NA; v_gene: TRBV2; j_gene: TRBJ2-3; CDR3nt: TGTGCCAGCAGTGAAGGCCTAGCGGGAGGGCATAGGAAAGATACGCAGTATTTT; CDR3aa: CASSEGLAGGHRKDTQYF
d_gene: TRBD2; abundance: NA; v_gene: TRBV5-6; j_gene: TRBJ2-4; CDR3nt: TGTGCCAGCAGCTTCGGGACTAGCGCTCAGTACTTC; CDR3aa: CASSFGTSAQYF
d_gene: NA; abundance: NA; v_gene: TRBV4-3; j_gene: TRBJ2-3; CDR3nt: TGCGCCAGCAGTTACTCCGGGGACGGGGGTAGTGATACGCAGTATTTT; CDR3aa: CASSYSGDGGSDTQYF
d_gene: TRBD1; abundance: NA; v_gene: TRBV5-4; j_gene: TRBJ2-7; CDR3nt: TGTGCCAGCAGACAGACCCCCCAGACAGGGTCCTTCTCCTACGAGCAGTACTTC; CDR3aa: CASRQTPQTGSFSYEQYF
d_gene: NA; abundance: NA; v_gene: TRBV19; j_gene: TRBJ1-1; CDR3nt: TGTGCCAGTAGTGGGACTGTGAACACTGAAGCTTTCTTT; CDR3aa: CASSGTVNTEAFF
d_gene: TRBD1; abundance: NA; v_gene: TRBV5-6; j_gene: TRBJ1-3; CDR3nt: TGTGCCAGCAGCTGGGACAGGGGGAACTCTGGAAACACCATATATTTT; CDR3aa: CASSWDRGNSGNTIYF
d_gene: NA; abundance: NA; v_gene: TRBV7-6; j_gene: TRBJ2-1; CDR3nt: TGTGCCAGCAGCTTAGCGTCGAGAGCAAACAATGAGCAGTTCTTC; CDR3aa: CASSLASRANNEQFF
d_gene: TRBD1; abundance: NA; v_gene: TRBV5-1; j_gene: TRBJ1-2; CDR3nt: TGCGCCAGCAGCTTCGGGACAGGGAACTATGGCTACACCTTC; CDR3aa: CASSFGTGNYGYTF
d_gene: NA; abundance: NA; v_gene: TRBV7-2; j_gene: TRBJ1-1; CDR3nt: TGTGCCAGCAGCTTTACGGGACTCCTAGAGGCTGAAGCTTTCTTT; CDR3aa: CASSFTGLLEAEAFF
d_gene: TRBD2; abundance: NA; v_gene: TRBV28; j_gene: TRBJ2-1; CDR3nt: TGTGCCAGCAGTCAGATAGCGGGAGGGTCCCACTCCTACAATGAGCAGTTCTTC; CDR3aa: CASSQIAGGSHSYNEQFF
d_gene: NA; abundance: NA; v_gene: TRBV13; j_gene: TRBJ2-1; CDR3nt: TGTGCCAGCAGCTTAGTGTCGGGGGCCTACAATGAGCAGTTCTTC; CDR3aa: CASSLVSGAYNEQFF